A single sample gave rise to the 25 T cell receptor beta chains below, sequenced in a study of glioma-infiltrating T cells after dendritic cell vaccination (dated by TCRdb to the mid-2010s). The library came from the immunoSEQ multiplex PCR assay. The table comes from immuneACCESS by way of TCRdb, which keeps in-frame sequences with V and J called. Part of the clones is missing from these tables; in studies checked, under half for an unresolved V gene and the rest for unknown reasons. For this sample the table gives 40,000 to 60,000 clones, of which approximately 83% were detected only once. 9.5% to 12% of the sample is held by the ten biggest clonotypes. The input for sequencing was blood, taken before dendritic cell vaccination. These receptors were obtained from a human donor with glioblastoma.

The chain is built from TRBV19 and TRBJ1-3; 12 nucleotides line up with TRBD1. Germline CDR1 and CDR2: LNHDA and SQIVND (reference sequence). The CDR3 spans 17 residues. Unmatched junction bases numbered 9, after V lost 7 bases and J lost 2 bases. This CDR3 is CASKKGGQGAPGNTIYF. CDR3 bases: TGTGCCAGTAAGAAAGGGGGACAGGGGGCGCCTGGAAACACCATATATTTT.

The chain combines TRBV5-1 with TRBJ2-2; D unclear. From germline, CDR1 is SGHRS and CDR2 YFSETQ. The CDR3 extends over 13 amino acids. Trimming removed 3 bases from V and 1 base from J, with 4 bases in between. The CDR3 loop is CASSYGNTGELFF. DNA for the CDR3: TGCGCCAGCAGCTACGGGAACACCGGGGAGCTGTTTTTT.

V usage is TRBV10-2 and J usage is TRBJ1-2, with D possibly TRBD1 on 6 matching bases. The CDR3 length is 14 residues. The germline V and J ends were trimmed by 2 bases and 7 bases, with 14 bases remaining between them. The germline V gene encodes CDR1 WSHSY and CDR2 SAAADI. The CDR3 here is CASSEMGGLGGYTF. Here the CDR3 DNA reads TGCGCCAGCAGTGAGATGGGGGGGCTCGGTGGCTACACCTTC.

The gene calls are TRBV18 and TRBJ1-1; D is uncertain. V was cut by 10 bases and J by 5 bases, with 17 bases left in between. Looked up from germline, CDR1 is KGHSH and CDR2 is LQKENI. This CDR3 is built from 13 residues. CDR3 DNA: TGTGCCACCCGAGGTGGTGTTGGGACTGAAGCTTTCTTT. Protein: CATRGGVGTEAFF.

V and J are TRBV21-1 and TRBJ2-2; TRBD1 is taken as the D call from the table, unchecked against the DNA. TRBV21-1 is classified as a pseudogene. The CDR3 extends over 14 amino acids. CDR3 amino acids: CASSNGARTGELFF. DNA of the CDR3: TGTGCCAGCAGCAATGGCGCCAGGACCGGGGAGCTGTTTTTT.

CDR3 in DNA: TGTGCCAGCAGCTTCGCGGAACGCTCCTACGAGCAGTACTTC. This translates into CASSFAERSYEQYF. This sequence joins TRBV11-1 and TRBJ2-7; no reliable D call. The CDR3 is 14 amino acids. V lost 3 bases and J lost 0, with 9 bases in between. Germline V gene data show CDR1 as SGHAT and CDR2 as FQDESV (reference sequence).

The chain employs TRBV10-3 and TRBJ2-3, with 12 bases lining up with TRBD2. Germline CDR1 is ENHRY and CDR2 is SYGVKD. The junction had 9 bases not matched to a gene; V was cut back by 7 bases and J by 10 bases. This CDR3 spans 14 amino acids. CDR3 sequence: CAITRLAGERAQYF. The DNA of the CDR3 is TGTGCCATCACCAGACTAGCGGGGGAAAGGGCGCAGTATTTT.

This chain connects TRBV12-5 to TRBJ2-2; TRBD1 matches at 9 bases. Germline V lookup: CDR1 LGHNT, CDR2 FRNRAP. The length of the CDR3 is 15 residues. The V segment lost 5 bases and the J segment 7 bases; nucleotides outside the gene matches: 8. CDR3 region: CASGKQGARSGELFF. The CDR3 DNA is TGTGCTAGTGGTAAACAGGGGGCGCGTAGCGGGGAGCTGTTTTTT.

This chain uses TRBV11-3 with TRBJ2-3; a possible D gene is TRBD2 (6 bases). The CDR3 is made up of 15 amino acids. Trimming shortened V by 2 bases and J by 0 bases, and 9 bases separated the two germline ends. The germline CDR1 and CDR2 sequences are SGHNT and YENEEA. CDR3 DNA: TGTGCCAGCAGCTTAAGAGGGACTAGCACAGATACGCAGTATTTT. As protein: CASSLRGTSTDTQYF.

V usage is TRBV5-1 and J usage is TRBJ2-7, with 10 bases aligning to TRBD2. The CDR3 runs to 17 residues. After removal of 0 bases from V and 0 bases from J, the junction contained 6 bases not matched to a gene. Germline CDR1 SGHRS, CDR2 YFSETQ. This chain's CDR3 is CASSLGPSGSNSYEQYF. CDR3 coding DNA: TGCGCCAGCAGCTTGGGTCCTAGCGGGAGTAACTCCTACGAGCAGTACTTC.

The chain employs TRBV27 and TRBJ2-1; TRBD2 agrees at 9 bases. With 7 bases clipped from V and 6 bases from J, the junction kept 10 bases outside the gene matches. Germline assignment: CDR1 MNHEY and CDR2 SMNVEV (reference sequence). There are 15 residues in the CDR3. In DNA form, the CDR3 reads TGTGCCAGCAAAAGCGGGGGGCTCGGGGGCAATGAGCAGTTCTTC. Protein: CASKSGGLGGNEQFF.

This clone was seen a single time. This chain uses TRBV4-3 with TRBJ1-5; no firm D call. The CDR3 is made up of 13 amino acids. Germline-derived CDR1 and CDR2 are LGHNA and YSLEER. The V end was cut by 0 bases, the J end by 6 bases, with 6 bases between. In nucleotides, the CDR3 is TGCGCCAGCAGCCAAGATCGGGGTCAGCCCCAGCATTTT. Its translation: CASSQDRGQPQHF.

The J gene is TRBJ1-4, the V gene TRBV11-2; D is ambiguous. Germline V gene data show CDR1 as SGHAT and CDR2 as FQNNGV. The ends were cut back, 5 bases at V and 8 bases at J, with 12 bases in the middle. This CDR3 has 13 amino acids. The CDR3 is CASSPQRSEKLFF. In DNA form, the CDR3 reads TGTGCCAGCAGCCCTCAAAGGAGCGAAAAACTGTTTTTT.

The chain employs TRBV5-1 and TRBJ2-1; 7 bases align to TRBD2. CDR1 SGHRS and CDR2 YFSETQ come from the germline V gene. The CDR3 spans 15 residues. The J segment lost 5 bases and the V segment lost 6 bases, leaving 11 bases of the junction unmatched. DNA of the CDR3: TGCGCCAGCAATCGAGGCCTAGCGGCTCACAATGAGCAGTTCTTC. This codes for CASNRGLAAHNEQFF. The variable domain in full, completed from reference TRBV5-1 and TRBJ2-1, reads KAGVTQTPRYLIKTRGQQVTLSCSPISGHRSVSWYQQTPGQGLQFLFEYFSETQRNKGNFPGRFSGRQFSNSRSEMNVSTLELGDSALYLCASNRGLAAHNEQFFGPGTRLTVL.

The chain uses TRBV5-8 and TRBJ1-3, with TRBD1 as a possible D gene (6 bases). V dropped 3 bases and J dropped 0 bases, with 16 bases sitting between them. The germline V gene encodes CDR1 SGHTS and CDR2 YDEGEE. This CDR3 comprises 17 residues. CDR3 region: CASSYGDTSSSGNTIYF. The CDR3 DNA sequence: TGTGCCAGCAGCTACGGGGACACCTCGAGCTCTGGAAACACCATATATTTT.

The CDR3 nucleotides read TGTGCCAGCTCACCACCGGGCAGAGGGACCGGGGAGCTGTTTTTT. It is translated as CASSPPGRGTGELFF. The chain recombines TRBV18 with TRBJ2-2; weak D call: TRBD2 (5 bases). The germline V and J ends were trimmed by 0 bases and 5 bases, with 10 bases remaining between them. This CDR3 is built from 15 residues. Germline V gives CDR1 KGHSH, CDR2 LQKENI.

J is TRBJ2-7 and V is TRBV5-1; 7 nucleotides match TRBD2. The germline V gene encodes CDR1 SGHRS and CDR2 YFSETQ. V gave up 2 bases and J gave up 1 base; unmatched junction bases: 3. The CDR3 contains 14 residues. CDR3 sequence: CASSFRLASYEQYF. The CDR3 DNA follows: TGCGCCAGCAGCTTTAGACTAGCTTCCTACGAGCAGTACTTC.

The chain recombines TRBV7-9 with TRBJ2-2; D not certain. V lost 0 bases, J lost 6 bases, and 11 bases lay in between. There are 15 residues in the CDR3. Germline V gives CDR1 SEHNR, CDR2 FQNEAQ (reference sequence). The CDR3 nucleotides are TGTGCCAGCAGCTTAGCGGGCCCATACGCCGGGGAGCTGTTTTTT. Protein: CASSLAGPYAGELFF. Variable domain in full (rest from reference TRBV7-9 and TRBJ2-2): DTGVSQNPRHKITKRGQNVTFRCDPISEHNRLYWYRQTLGQGPEFLTYFQNEAQLEKSRLLSDRFSAERPKGSFSTLEIQRTEQGDSAMYLCASSLAGPYAGELFFGEGSRLTVL.

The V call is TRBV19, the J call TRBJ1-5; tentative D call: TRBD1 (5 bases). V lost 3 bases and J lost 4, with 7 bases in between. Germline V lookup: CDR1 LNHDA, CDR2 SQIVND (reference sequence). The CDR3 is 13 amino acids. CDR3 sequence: CASSMGGNQPQHF. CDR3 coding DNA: TGTGCCAGTAGTATGGGGGGTAATCAGCCCCAGCATTTT.

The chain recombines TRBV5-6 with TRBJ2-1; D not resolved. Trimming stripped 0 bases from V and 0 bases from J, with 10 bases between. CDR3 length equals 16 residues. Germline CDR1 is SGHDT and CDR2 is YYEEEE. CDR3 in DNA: TGTGCCAGCAGCTTGGGACCGTCTAGCTCCTACAATGAGCAGTTCTTC. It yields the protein CASSLGPSSSYNEQFF.

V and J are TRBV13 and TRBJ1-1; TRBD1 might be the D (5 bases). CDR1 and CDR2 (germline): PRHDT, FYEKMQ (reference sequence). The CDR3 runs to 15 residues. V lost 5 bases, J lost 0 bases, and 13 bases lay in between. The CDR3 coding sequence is TGTGCCAGCAGCCGGCAGGGTGGAGTGAACACTGAAGCTTTCTTT. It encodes CASSRQGGVNTEAFF.

The CDR3 nucleotides are TGTGCCTGGATAACTATAGGGGCCGAAGCTTTCTTT. It is translated as CAWITIGAEAFF. V usage is TRBV30 and J usage is TRBJ1-1, with D perhaps matching TRBD1 (5 bases). Germline loops: CDR1 GTSNPN, CDR2 SVGIG (reference sequence). Trimming pared 4 bases from V and 8 bases from J, leaving 14 bases between. This CDR3 has 12 residues.

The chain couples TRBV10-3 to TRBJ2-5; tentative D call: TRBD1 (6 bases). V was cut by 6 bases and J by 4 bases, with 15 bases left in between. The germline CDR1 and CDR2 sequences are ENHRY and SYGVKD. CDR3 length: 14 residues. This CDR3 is CAISARGFRETQYF. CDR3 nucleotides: TGTGCCATCAGCGCTAGGGGGTTTCGAGAGACCCAGTACTTC.

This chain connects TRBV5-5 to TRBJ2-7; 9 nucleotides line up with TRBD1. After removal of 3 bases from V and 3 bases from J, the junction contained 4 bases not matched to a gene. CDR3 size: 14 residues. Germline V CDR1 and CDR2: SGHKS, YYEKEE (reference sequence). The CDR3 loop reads CASSWGQGSYEQYF. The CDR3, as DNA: TGTGCCAGCAGCTGGGGACAGGGTAGCTACGAGCAGTACTTC. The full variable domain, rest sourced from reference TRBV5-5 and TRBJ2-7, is DAGVTQSPTHLIKTRGQQVTLRCSPISGHKSVSWYQQVLGQGPQFIFQYYEKEERGRGNFPDRFSARQFPNYSSELNVNALLLGDSALYLCASSWGQGSYEQYFGPGTRLTVT.

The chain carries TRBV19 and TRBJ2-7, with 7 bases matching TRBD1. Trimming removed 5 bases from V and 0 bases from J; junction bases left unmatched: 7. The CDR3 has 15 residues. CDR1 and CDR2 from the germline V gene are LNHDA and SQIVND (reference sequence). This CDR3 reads CASSLTGASSYEQYF. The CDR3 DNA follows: TGTGCCAGTAGTCTCACAGGGGCCTCCTCCTACGAGCAGTACTTC. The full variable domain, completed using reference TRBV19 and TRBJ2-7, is DGGITQSPKYLFRKEGQNVTLSCEQNLNHDAMYWYRQDPGQGLRLIYYSQIVNDFQKGDIAEGYSVSREKKESFPLTVTSAQKNPTAFYLCASSLTGASSYEQYFGPGTRLTVT.